Sequencing of this T cell receptor beta chain was carried out in a study of blood T cell repertoires in COVID-19. Data came from immunoSEQ multiplex PCR; TCRdb stores just in-frame clones and leaves some out. The sample comprises approximately 300,000 clones, nearly 90% of which are singletons, and approximately 5% rests with the top ten. CDR1 and CDR2 (germline): SGDLS, YYNGEE. The CDR3 is 16 residues long. V gave up 4 bases and J gave up 5 bases; unmatched junction bases: 11. This chain links TRBV9 with TRBJ2-1; 8 nucleotides align to TRBD2. The receptor comes from a woman younger than 45 who had recovered from COVID-19. The sample taken for sequencing was PBMCs or T cells enriched from blood (not recorded which). In DNA form, the CDR3 reads TGTGCCAGCAGCCCCCGGGAGGGGCAGGGGAACAATGAGCAGTTCTTC. Amino acid sequence: CASSPREGQGNNEQFF. Full variable domain (remainder filled in from reference TRBV9 and TRBJ2-1): DSGVTQTPKHLITATGQRVTLRCSPRSGDLSVYWYQQSLDQGLQFLIQYYNGEERAKGNILERFSAQQFPDLHSELNLSSLELGDSALYFCASSPREGQGNNEQFFGPGTRLTVL.